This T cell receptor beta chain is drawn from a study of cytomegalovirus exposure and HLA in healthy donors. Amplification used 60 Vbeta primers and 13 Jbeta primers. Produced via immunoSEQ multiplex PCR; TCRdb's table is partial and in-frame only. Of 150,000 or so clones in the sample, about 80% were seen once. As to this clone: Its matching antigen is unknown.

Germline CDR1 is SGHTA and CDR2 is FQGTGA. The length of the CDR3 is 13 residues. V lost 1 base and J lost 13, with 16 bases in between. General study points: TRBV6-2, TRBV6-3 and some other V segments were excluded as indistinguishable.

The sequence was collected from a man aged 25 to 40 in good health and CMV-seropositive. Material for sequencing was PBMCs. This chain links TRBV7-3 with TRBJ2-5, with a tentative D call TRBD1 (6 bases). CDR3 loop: CASSLIAGAAVYF. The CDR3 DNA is TGTGCCAGCAGCTTAATAGCAGGGGCAGCCGTGTACTTC. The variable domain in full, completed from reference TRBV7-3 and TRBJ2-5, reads GAGVSQTPSNKVTEKGKYVELRCDPISGHTALYWYRQSLGQGPEFLIYFQGTGAADDSGLPNDRFFAVRPEGSVSTLKIQRTERGDSAVYLCASSLIAGAAVYFGPGTRLLVL.